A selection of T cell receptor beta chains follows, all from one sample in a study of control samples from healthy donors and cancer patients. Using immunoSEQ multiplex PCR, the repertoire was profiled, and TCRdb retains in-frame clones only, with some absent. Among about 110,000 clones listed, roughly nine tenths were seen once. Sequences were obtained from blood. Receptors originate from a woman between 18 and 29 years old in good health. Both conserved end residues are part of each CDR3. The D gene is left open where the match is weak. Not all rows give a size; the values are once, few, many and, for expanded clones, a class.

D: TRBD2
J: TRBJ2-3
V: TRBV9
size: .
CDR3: CASSGIRTSGSGTDTQYF
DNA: TGTGCCAGCAGCGGAATTCGGACTAGCGGGAGTGGGACAGATACGCAGTATTTT

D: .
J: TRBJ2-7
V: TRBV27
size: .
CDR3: CASSFQGLGYEQYF
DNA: TGTGCCAGCAGTTTCCAGGGTTTAGGTTACGAGCAGTACTTC

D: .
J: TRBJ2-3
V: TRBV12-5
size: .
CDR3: CASGLVPGLGTDTQYF
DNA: TGTGCTAGTGGTTTGGTTCCGGGTCTGGGGACAGATACGCAGTATTTT

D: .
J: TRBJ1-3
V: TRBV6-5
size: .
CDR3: CASRGVSSGNTIYF
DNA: TGTGCCAGCAGGGGGGTAAGCTCTGGAAACACCATATATTTT

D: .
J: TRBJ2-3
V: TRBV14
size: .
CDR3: CASSQSLSEDTQYF
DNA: TGTGCCAGCAGCCAATCACTTTCTGAAGATACGCAGTATTTT

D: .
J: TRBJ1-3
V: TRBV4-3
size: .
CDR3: CASSQDTGNTIYF
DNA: TGCGCCAGCAGCCAAGATACGGGGAACACCATATATTTT

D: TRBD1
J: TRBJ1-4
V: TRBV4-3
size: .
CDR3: CASSQDPGQGAGTNEKLFF
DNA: TGCGCCAGCAGCCAAGATCCGGGACAGGGGGCAGGCACTAATGAAAAACTGTTTTTT

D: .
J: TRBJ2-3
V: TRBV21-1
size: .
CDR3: CASYDRGTDTQYF
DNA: TGTGCCAGCTACGACAGGGGCACAGATACGCAGTATTTT

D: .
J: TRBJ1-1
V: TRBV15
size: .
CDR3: CATSRDWGTKAFF
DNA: TGTGCCACCAGCAGAGATTGGGGGACCAAAGCTTTCTTT

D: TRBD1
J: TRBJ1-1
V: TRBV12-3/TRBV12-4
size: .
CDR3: CASSQGGRIEAFF
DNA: TGTGCCAGCAGCCAGGGGGGACGGATTGAAGCTTTCTTT

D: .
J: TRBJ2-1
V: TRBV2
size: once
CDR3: CASSAGGTFYNEQFF
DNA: TGTGCCAGCAGTGCTGGAGGGACGTTTTACAATGAGCAGTTCTTC

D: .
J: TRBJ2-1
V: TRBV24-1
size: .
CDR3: CATSGSEARAYNEQFF
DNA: TGTGCCACCAGTGGGTCGGAGGCGCGGGCCTACAATGAGCAGTTCTTC

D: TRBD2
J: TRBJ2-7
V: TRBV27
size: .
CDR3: CASSLGRGLAGDSTRPSYEQYF
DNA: TGTGCCAGCAGTTTAGGGAGGGGACTAGCGGGAGACTCTACCCGGCCGAGCTACGAGCAGTACTTC

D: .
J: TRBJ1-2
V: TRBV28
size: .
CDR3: CASRDPRGASTGYTF
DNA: TGTGCCAGCAGAGATCCCCGGGGGGCATCTACTGGCTACACCTTC

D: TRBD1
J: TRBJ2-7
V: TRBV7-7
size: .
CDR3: CASSLEGQSFYEQYF
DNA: TGTGCCAGCAGCTTAGAGGGACAGAGCTTCTACGAGCAGTACTTC

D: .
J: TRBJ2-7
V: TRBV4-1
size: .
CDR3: CASSQDQGTSSYEQYF
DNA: TGCGCCAGCAGCCAAGATCAGGGGACGAGCTCCTACGAGCAGTACTTC

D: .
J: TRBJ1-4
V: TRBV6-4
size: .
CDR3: CASSAGTDNEKLFF
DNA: TGTGCCAGCAGTGCCGGGACGGATAATGAAAAACTGTTTTTT

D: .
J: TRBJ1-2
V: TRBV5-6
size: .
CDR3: CASSLAWEGLANYGYTF
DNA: TGTGCCAGCAGCTTGGCCTGGGAGGGACTAGCTAACTATGGCTACACCTTC

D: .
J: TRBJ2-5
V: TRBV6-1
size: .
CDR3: CASSDWGGGLQETQYF
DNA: TGTGCCAGCAGTGACTGGGGGGGCGGCCTTCAAGAGACCCAGTACTTC

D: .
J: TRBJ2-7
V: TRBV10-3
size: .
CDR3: CAIGRLVTEQYF
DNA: TGTGCCATCGGCAGACTAGTGACCGAGCAGTACTTC

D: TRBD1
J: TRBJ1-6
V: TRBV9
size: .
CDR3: CASSVDQGDYNSPLHF
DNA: TGTGCCAGCAGCGTAGATCAGGGGGACTATAATTCACCCCTCCACTTT

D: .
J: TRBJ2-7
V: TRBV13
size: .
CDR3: CASSFRAVSPYF
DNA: TGTGCCAGCAGCTTCCGGGCTGTTTCCCCGTACTTC

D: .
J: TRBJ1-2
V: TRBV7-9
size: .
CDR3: CASSSTAGGYGYTF
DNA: TGTGCCAGCAGCTCGACAGCGGGCGGCTATGGCTACACCTTC

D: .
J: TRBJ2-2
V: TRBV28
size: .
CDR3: CASSLSPENTGELFF
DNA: TGTGCCAGCAGTTTGTCGCCTGAGAACACCGGGGAGCTGTTTTTT

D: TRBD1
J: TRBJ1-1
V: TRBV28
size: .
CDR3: CASSFQGGYPSNTEAFF
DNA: TGTGCCAGCAGTTTTCAGGGGGGCTATCCCTCGAACACTGAAGCTTTCTTT

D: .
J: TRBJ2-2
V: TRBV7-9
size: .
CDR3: CASSLTDTGELFF
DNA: TGTGCCAGCAGCTTGACTGACACCGGGGAGCTGTTTTTT

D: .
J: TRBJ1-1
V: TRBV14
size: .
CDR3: CASSQALGRNTEAFF
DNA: TGTGCCAGCAGCCAAGCGCTAGGACGGAACACTGAAGCTTTCTTT

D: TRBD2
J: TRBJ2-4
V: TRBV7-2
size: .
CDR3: CASSFGGLAMGKNIQYF
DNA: TGTGCCAGCAGCTTTGGGGGACTAGCGATGGGCAAAAACATTCAGTACTTC

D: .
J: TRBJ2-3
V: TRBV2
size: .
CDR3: CASSERLVHTQYF
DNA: TGTGCCAGCAGTGAACGTCTAGTACATACGCAGTATTTT

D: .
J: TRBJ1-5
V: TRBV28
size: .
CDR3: CASSLMAHQPQHF
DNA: TGTGCCAGCAGTTTAATGGCACATCAGCCCCAGCATTTT

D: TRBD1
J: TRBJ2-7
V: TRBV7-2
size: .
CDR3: CASSRDRGLSEQYF
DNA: TGTGCCAGCAGCCGGGACAGGGGGCTGAGCGAGCAGTACTTC

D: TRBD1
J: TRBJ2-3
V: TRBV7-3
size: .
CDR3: CASSRTGGSGTDTQYF
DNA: TGTGCCAGCAGCCGTACAGGGGGCTCGGGGACAGATACGCAGTATTTT

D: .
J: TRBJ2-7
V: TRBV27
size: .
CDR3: CASSLNRPPSYEQYF
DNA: TGTGCCAGCAGTTTGAACAGACCTCCCTCCTACGAGCAGTACTTC

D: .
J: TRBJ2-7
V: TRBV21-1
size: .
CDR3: CAATYEQYF
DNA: TGTGCCGCAACCTACGAGCAGTACTTC

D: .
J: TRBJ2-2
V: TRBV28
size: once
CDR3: CASSLCAAGDPHRGAVF
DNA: TGTGCCAGCAGTTTATGTGCAGCAGGAGACCCACACCGGGGAGCTGTTTTT

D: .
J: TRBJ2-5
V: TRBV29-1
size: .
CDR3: CSVVGGAFPETQYF
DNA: TGCAGCGTTGTCGGGGGCGCTTTTCCAGAGACCCAGTACTTC

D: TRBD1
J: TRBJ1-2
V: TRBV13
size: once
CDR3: CASSLSGGEYGYTF
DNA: TGTGCCAGCAGCTTGTCAGGGGGCGAATATGGCTACACCTTC

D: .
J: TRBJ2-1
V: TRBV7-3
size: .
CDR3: CASSLTGPYNEQFF
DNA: TGTGCCAGCAGCCTTACAGGGCCCTACAATGAGCAGTTCTTC

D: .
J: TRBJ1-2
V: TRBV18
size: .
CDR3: CASSPINQEDYGYTF
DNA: TGTGCCAGCTCACCGATCAATCAGGAGGACTATGGCTACACCTTC

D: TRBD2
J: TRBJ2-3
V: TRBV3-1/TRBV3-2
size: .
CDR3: CASSSNPGLAGGGTDTQYF
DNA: TGTGCCAGCAGCTCAAACCCCGGACTAGCGGGGGGTGGCACAGATACGCAGTATTTT

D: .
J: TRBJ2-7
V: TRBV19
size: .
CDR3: CASSVSVFYEQYF
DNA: TGTGCCAGTAGTGTCTCGGTGTTTTACGAGCAGTACTTC

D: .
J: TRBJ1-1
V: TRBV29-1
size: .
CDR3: CSVAGRGSEAFF
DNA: TGCAGCGTTGCGGGGCGGGGGTCTGAAGCTTTCTTT

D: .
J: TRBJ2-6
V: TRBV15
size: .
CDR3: CATSRASSGANVLTF
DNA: TGTGCCACCAGCAGGGCGAGCTCTGGGGCCAACGTCCTGACTTTC